This TCR beta chain was documented in a study of blood T cell repertoires in COVID-19. Study-wide background: Researchers got acute and convalescent COVID-19 samples from the United States, Italy and Spain.

Germline values: CDR1 MNHEY, CDR2 SVGEGT. V lost 4 bases to trimming and J lost 1 base, with 14 bases between them. The CDR3 contains 16 residues. Per the original methods: By means of reference gene primer amplification, nucleated cell counts were estimated. Produced via immunoSEQ multiplex PCR; TCRdb's table is partial and in-frame only. V and J calls and clone size are as listed in that table; D and trimming were resolved from the DNA. Counted here are fewer than 130,000 clones, about 85% occurring once; the ten biggest clones make up approximately 2.1%. The sequence derives from a human donor in a cohort sampled during active COVID-19. Sequenced material: peripheral blood. The V gene is TRBV6-2 or TRBV6-3, the J gene TRBJ2-1; D is perhaps TRBD2 (5 bases). CDR3 nucleotides: TGTGCCAGCAGTTCTAGGGCGACTAATTCCTACAATGAGCAGTTCTTC. This codes for CASSSRATNSYNEQFF.